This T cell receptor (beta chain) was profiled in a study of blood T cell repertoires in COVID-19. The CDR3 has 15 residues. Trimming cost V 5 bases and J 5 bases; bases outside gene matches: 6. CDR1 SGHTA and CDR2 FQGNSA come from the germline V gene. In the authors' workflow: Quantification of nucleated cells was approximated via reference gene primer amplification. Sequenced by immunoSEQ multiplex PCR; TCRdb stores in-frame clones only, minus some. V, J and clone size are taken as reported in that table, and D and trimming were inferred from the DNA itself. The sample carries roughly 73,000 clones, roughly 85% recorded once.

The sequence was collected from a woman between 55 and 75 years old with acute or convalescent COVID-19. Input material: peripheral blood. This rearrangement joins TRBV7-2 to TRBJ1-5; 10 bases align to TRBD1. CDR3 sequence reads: CASSISGQGYQPQHF. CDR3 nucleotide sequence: TGTGCCAGCAGCATATCGGGACAGGGGTATCAGCCCCAGCATTTT.